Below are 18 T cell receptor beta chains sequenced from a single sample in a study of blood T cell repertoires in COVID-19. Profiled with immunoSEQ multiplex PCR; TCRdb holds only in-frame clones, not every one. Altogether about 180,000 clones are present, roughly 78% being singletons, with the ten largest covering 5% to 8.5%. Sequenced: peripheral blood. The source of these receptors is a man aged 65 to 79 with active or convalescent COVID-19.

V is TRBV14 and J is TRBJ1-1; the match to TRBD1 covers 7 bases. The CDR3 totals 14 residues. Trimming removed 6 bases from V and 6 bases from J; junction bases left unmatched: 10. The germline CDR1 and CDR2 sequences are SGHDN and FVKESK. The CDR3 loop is CASRRTGPRSEAFF. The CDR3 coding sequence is TGTGCCAGCAGAAGGACAGGACCAAGGTCTGAAGCTTTCTTT.

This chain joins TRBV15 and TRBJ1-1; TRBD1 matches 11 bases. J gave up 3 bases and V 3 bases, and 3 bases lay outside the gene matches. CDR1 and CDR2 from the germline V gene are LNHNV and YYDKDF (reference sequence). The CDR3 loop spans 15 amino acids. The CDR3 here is CATSRGQGVDTEAFF. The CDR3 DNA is TGTGCCACCAGCAGGGGACAGGGGGTGGACACTGAAGCTTTCTTT.

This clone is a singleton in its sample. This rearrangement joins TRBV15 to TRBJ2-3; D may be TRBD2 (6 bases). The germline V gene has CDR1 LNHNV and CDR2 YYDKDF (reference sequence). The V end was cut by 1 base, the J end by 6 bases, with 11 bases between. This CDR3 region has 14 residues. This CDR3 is CATSRVGGGDTQYF. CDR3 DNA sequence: TGTGCCACCAGCAGAGTAGGCGGAGGGGATACGCAGTATTTT.

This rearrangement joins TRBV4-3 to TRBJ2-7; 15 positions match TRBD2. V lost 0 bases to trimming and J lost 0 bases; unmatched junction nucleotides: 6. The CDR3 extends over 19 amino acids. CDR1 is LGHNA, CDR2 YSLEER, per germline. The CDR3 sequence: CASSQDAGLAGGSSYEQYF. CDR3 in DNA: TGCGCCAGCAGCCAAGACGCAGGACTAGCGGGGGGGAGCTCCTACGAGCAGTACTTC.

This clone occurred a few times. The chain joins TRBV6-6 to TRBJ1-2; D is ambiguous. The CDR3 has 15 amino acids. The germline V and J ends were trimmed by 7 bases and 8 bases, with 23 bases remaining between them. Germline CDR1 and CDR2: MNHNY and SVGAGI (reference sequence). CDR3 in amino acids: CASTSSTGKLSGYTF. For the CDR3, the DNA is TGTGCCAGCACCTCGTCCACCGGTAAACTTAGCGGCTACACCTTC.

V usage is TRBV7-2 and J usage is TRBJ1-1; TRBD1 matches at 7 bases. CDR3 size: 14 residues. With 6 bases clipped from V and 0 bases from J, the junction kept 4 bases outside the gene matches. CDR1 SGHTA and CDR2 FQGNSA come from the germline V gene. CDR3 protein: CASRKGQLNTEAFF. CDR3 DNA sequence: TGTGCCAGCAGAAAGGGACAGCTGAACACTGAAGCTTTCTTT.

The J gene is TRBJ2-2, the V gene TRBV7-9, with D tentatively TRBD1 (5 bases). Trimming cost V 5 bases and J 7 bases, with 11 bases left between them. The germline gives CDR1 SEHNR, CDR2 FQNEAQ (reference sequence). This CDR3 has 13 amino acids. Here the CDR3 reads CASSPTVGGELFF. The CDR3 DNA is TGTGCCAGCAGCCCGACAGTAGGCGGGGAGCTGTTTTTT.

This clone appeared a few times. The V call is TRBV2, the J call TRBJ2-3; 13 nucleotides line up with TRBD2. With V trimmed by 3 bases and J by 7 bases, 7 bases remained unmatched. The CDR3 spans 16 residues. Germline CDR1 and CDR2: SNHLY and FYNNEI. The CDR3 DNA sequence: TGTGCCAGCAGTGAGACGCCGGGACTAGCGGGGCATACGCAGTATTTT. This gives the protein CASSETPGLAGHTQYF.

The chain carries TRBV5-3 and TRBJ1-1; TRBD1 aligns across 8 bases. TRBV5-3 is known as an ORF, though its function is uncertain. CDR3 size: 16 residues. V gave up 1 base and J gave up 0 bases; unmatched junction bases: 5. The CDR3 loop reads CARSLRDRKVNTEAFF. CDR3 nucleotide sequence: TGTGCCAGAAGCTTGAGGGACAGGAAGGTGAACACTGAAGCTTTCTTT.

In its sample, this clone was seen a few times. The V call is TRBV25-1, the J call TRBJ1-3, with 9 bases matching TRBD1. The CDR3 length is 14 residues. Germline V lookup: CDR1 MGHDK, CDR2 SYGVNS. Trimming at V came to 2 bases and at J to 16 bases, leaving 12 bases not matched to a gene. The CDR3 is CASSEAGQGGFMYF. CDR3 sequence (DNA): TGTGCCAGCAGTGAAGCGGGACAGGGTGGGTTTATGTATTTT.

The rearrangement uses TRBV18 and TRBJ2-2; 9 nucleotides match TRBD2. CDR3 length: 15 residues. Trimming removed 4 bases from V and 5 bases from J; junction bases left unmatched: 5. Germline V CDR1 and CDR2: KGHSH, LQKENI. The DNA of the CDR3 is TGTGCCAGCTCACAGGGACTAGCATCGACCGGGGAGCTGTTTTTT. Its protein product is CASSQGLASTGELFF.

The CDR3 bases are TGTGCCAGCACCCCCCCAGGTGGGGGGGGGTACTACAATGAGCAGTTCTTC. It encodes CASTPPGGGGYYNEQFF. The rearrangement uses TRBV7-2 and TRBJ2-1; 7 bases fit TRBD2. The V gene's germline CDR1 is SGHTA and CDR2 FQGNSA. There are 17 residues in the CDR3. With 7 bases clipped from V and 3 bases from J, the junction kept 15 bases outside the gene matches.

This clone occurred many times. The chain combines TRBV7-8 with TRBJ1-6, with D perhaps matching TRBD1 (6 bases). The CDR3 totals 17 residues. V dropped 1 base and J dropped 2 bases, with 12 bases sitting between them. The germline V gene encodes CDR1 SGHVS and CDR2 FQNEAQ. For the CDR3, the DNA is TGTGCCAGCAGCTTAGGCCGAGCAGGGGCCTATAATTCACCCCTCCACTTT. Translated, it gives CASSLGRAGAYNSPLHF.

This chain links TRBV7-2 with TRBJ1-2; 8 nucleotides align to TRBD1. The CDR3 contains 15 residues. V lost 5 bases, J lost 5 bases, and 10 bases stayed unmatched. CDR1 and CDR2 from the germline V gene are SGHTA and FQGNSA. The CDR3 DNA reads TGTGCCAGCAGCCTGGACAGGGCCGGTCCTTATGGCTACACCTTC. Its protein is CASSLDRAGPYGYTF.

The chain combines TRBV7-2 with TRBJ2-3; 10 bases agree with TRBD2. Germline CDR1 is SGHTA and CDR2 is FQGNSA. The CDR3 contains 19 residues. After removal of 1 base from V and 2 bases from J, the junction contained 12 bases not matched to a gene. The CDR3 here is CASSLGGPASGGYTDTQYF. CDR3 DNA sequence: TGTGCCAGCAGCTTAGGGGGCCCGGCTAGCGGGGGATACACAGATACGCAGTATTTT.

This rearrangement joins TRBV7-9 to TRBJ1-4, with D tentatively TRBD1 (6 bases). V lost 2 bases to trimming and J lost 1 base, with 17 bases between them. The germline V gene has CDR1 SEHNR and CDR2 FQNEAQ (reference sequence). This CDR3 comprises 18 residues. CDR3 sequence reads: CASSLFTGWGRTNEKLFF. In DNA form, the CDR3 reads TGTGCCAGCAGCTTATTTACAGGGTGGGGACGAACTAATGAAAAACTGTTTTTT.

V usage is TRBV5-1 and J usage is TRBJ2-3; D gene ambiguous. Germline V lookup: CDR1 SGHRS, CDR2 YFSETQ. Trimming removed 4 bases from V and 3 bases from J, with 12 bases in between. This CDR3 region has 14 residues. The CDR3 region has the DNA TGCGCCAGCAGCCTGGAAGCCCCGACAGATACGCAGTATTTT. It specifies CASSLEAPTDTQYF.

The CDR3: CASSPGTGNTGELFF. The CDR3 DNA reads as TGTGCCAGCAGTCCCGGGACAGGGAACACCGGGGAGCTGTTTTTT. The V call is TRBV7-9, the J call TRBJ2-2; 8 nucleotides agree with TRBD1. V lost 6 bases, J lost 1 base, and 4 bases stayed unmatched. CDR3 size: 15 residues. Germline CDR1 and CDR2: SEHNR and FQNEAQ (reference sequence).